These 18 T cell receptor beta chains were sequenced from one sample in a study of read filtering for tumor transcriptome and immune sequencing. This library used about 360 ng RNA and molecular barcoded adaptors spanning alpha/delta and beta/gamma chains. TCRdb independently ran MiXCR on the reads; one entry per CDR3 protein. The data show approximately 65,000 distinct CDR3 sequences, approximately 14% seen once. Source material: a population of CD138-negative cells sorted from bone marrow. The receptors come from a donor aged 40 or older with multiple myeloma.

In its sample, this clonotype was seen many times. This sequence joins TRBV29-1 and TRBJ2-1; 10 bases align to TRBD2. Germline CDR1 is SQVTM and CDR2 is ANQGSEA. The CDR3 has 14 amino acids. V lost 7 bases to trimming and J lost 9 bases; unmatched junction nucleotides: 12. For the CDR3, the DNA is TGCAGCGGAAGACTAGCGGGTTTATTGGGTGAGCAGTTCTTC. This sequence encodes CSGRLAGLLGEQFF.

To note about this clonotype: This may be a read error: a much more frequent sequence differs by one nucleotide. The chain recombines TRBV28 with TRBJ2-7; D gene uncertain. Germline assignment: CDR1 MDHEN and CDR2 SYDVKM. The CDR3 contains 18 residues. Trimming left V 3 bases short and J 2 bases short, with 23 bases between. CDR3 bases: TGTGCCAGCAGTTTCCTGATACGCCGGAGACGAGAGGCCTACGAGCAGTACTTC. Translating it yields CASSFLIRRRREAYEQYF.

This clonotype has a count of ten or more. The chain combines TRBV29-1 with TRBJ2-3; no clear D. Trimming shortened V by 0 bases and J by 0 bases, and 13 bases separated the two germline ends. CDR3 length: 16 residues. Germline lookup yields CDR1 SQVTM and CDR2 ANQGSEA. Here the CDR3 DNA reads TGCAGCGTTGAAGACCCGGCGGCGGATAGCACAGATACGCAGTATTTT. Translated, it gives CSVEDPAADSTDTQYF.

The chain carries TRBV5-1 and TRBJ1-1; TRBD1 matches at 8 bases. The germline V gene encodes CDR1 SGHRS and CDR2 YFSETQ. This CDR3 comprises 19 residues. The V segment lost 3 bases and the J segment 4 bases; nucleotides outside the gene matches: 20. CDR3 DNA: TGCGCCAGCAGCTCCCCAGGGCGCATCCCTTCAGGGGGCGTCACTGAAGCTTTCTTT. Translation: CASSSPGRIPSGGVTEAFF.

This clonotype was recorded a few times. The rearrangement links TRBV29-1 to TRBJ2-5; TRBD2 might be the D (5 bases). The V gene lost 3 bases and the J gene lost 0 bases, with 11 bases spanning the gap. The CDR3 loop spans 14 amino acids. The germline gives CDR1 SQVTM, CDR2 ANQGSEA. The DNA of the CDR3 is TGCAGCGTTGAGGGCCGCGGGTACCAAGAGACCCAGTACTTC. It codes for CSVEGRGYQETQYF.

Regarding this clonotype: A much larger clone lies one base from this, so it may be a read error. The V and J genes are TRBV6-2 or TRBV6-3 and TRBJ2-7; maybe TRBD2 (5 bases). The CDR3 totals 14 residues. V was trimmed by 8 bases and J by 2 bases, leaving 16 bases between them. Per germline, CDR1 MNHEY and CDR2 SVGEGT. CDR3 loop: CASGPGLITYEQYF. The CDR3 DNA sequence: TGTGCCAGCGGTCCCGGACTGATCACCTACGAGCAGTACTTC.

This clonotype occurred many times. The CDR3 spells CASSLCRSGDSWDEQFF. DNA for the CDR3: TGTGCCAGCAGCTTATGTCGGTCAGGGGATTCATGGGATGAGCAGTTCTTC. V gene TRBV7-2 combines with J gene TRBJ2-1; possible D gene TRBD1, 6 bases. This CDR3 spans 17 amino acids. V was shortened by 2 bases and J by 8 bases, with 22 bases between the two germline ends. The germline CDR1 and CDR2 sequences are SGHTA and FQGNSA.

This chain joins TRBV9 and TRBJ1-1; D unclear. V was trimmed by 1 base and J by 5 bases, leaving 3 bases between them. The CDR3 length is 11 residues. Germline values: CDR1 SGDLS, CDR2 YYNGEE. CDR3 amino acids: CASSVQTEAFF. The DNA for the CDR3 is TGTGCCAGCAGCGTACAGACTGAAGCTTTCTTT.

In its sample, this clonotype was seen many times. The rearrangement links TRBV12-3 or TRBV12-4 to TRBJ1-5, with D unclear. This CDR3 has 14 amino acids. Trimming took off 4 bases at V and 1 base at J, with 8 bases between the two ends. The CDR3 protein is CASSYRFSNQPQHF. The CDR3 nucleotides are TGTGCCAGCAGTTACAGATTCAGCAATCAGCCCCAGCATTTT.

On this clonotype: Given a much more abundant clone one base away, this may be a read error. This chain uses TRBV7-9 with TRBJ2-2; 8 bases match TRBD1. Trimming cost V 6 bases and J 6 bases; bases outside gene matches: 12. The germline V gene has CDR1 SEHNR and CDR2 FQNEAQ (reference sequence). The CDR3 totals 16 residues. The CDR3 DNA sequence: TGTGCCAGCAGTCTATTAACCGGGACAGGCGCCGGGGAGCTGTTTTTT. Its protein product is CASSLLTGTGAGELFF.

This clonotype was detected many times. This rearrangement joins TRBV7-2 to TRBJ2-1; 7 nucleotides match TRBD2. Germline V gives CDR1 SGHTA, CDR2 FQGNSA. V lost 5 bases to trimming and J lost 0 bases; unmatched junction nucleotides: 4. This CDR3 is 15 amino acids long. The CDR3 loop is CASSLLALSYNEQFF. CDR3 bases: TGTGCCAGCAGCCTACTAGCGCTCTCCTACAATGAGCAGTTCTTC.

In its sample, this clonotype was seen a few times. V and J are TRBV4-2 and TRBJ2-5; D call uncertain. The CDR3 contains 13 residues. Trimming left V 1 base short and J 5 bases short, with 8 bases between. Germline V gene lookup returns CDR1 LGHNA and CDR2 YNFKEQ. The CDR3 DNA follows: TGTGCCAGCAGCCAAGTTTATGGGGAGACCCAGTACTTC. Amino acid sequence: CASSQVYGETQYF.

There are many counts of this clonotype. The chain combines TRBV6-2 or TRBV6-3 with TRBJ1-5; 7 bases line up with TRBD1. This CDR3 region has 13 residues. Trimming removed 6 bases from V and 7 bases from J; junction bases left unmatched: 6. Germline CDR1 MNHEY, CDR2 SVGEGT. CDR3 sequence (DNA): TGTGCCAGCAGCCGGGACAGTGAGCAGCCCCAGCATTTT. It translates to CASSRDSEQPQHF.

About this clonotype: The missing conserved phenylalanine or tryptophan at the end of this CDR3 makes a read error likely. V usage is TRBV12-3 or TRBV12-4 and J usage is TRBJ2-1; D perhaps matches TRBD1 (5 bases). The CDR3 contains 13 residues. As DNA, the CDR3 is TGTACCAGCAGTAGCATCCGACAGAGTGAGCAGTTCCTC. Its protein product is CTSSSIRQSEQFL.

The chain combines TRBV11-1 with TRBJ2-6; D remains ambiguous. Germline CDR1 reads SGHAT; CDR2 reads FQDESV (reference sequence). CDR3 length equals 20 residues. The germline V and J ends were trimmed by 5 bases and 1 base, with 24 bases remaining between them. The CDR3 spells CASSRRNPSGLGSGANVLTF. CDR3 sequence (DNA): TGTGCCAGCAGCCGCAGAAATCCGTCGGGCCTTGGGTCTGGGGCCAACGTCCTGACTTTC.

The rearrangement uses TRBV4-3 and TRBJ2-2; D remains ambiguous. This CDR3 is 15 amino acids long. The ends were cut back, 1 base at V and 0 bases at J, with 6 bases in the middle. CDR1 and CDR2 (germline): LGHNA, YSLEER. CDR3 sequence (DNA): TGCGCCAGCAGCCAAGTGGGCCCGAACACCGGGGAGCTGTTTTTT. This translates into CASSQVGPNTGELFF.

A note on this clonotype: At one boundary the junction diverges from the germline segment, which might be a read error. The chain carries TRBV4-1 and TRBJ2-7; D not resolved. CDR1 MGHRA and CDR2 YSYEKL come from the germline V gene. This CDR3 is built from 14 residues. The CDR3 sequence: CASSQDSALYEQYF. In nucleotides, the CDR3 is TGCGCCAGTAGCCAAGACTCTGCTCTCTACGAGCAGTACTTC.

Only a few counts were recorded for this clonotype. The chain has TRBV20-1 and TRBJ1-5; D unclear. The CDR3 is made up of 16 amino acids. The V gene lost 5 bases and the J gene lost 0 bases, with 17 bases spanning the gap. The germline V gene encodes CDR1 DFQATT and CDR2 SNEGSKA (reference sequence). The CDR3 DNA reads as TGCAGTGCTGGAGCTGAGACCGTACGTAGCAATCAGCCCCAGCATTTT. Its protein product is CSAGAETVRSNQPQHF.